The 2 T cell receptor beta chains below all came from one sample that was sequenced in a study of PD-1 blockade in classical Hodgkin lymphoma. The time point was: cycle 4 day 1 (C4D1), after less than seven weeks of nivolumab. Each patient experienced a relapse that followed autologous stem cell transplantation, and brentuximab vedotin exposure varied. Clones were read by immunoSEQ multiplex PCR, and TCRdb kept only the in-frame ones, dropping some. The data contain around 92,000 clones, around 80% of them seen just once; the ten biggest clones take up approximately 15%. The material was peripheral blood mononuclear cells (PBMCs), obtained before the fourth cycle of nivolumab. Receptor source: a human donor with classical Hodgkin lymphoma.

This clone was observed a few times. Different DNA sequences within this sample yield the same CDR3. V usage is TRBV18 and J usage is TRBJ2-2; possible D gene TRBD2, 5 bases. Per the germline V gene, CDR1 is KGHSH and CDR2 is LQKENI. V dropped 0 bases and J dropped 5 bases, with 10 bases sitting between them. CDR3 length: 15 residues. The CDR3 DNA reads TGTGCCAGCTCACCACCGGGGAGAGGGACCGGGGAGCTGTTTTTT. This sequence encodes CASSPPGRGTGELFF.

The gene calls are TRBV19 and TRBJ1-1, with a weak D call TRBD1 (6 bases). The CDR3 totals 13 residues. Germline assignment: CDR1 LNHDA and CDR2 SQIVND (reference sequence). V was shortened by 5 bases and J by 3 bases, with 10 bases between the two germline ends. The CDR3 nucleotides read TGTGCCAGTAGTGACAGGATTCACACTGAAGCTTTCTTT. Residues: CASSDRIHTEAFF. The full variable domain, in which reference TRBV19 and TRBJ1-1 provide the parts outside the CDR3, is DGGITQSPKYLFRKEGQNVTLSCEQNLNHDAMYWYRQDPGQGLRLIYYSQIVNDFQKGDIAEGYSVSREKKESFPLTVTSAQKNPTAFYLCASSDRIHTEAFFGQGTRLTVV.